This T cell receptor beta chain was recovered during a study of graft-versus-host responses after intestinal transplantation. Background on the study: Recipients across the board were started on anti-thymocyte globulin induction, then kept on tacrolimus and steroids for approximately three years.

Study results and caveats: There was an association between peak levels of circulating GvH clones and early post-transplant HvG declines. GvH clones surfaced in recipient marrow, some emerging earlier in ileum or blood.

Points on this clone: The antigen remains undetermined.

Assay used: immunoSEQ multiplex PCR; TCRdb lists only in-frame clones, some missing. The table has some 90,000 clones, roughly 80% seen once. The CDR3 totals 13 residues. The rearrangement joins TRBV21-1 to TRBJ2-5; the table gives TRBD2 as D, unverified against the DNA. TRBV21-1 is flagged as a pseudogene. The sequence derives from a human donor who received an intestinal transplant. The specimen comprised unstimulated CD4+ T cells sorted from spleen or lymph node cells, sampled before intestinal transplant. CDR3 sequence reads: CASSKGTKGTQYF. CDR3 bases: TGTGCCAGCAGCAAGGGGACTAAGGGGACCCAGTACTTC.